Reported below is one T cell receptor beta chain. Its antigen remains unidentified. The sample belongs to a study of cytomegalovirus exposure and HLA in healthy donors. Background on the study: The platform used for the 120 validation repertoires matched that of the 600 to 800 first-cohort repertoires, a later analysis reported. Overall study results and limits: Many donors carried some public TCRs, although rarity characterized most TCR sequences.

J was trimmed by 7 bases and V by 4 bases; bases with no gene match: 10. CDR3 length: 14 amino acids. Per the germline V gene, CDR1 is SGHTS and CDR2 is YDEGEE. Assay: immunoSEQ multiplex PCR; the TCRdb copy retains only in-frame clones and omits some. The sample consists of around 190,000 clones, more than 70% of them appearing once. The rearrangement links TRBV5-8 to TRBJ2-7; 8 positions match TRBD1. The sequence was collected from a woman in her late teens or twenties in good health and CMV-seronegative. Sequenced: PBMCs. This CDR3 reads CASSLEGQVREQYF. The CDR3 DNA sequence: TGTGCCAGCAGCCTAGAGGGACAGGTCCGAGAGCAGTACTTC.